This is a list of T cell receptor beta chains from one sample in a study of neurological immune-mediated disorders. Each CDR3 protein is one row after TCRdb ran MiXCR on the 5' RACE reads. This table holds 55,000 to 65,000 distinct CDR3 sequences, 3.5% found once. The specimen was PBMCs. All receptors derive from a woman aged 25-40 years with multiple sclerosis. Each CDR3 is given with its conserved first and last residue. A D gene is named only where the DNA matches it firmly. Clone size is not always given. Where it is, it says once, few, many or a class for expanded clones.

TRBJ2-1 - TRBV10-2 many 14 CASSAAASYNEQFF TGCGCCAGCAGCGCCGCGGCCTCCTACAATGAGCAGTTCTTC
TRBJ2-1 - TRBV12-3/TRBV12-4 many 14 CASSFGLKYNEQFF TGTGCCAGCAGTTTCGGACTAAAATACAATGAGCAGTTCTTC
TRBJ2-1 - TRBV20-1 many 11 CSARSYNEQFF TGCAGTGCCCGGTCCTACAATGAGCAGTTCTTC
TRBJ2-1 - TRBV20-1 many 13 CSAKRGTNNEQFF TGCAGTGCAAAAAGAGGGACCAACAATGAGCAGTTCTTC
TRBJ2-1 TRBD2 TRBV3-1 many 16 CASSLAGGDSYNEQFF TGTGCCAGCAGCCTCGCGGGAGGGGACTCCTACAATGAGCAGTTCTTC
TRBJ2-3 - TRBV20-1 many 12 CSARDLGDTQYF TGCAGTGCTAGAGATCTTGGAGATACGCAGTATTTT
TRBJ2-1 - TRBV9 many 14 CASSVVRAPAEQFF TGTGCCAGCAGCGTAGTGAGGGCCCCCGCGGAACAGTTCTTC
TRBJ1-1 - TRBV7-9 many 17 CASSRTNSGQGSTEAFF TGTGCCAGCAGCAGGACCAACTCAGGGCAGGGGTCAACTGAAGCTTTCTTT
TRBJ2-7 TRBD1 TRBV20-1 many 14 CSARDILGQDEQYF TGCAGTGCTAGAGACATCCTCGGACAGGACGAGCAGTACTTC
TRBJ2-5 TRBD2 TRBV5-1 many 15 CASSKSLAVQETQYF TGCGCCAGCAGTAAGTCCCTAGCGGTCCAAGAGACCCAGTACTTC
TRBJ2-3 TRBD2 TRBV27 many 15 CASRALAGVGDTQYF TGTGCCAGCAGGGCACTAGCGGGAGTTGGGGATACGCAGTATTTT
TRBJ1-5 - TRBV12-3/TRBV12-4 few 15 CASSLRGQGNQPQNF TGTGCCAGCAGTTTACGGGGGCAGGGCAATCAGCCCCAGAATTTT
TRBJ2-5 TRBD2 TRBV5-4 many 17 CASSRWRVAGGQETQYF TGTGCCAGCAGCCGCTGGAGAGTAGCGGGGGGCCAAGAGACCCAGTACTTC
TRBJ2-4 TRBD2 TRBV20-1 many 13 CSARVGTSGAEYF TGCAGTGCTAGAGTTGGGACTAGCGGGGCGGAGTACTTC
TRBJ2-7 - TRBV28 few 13 CASSLGLDRQRNF TGTGCCAGCAGTTTGGGACTCGACCGCCAAAGGAACTTC
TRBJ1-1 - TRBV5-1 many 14 CASSLNGEDTEAFF TGCGCCAGCAGCTTGAACGGGGAAGACACTGAAGCTTTCTTT
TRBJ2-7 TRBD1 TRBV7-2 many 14 CASSYVTGADEQYF TGTGCCAGCAGCTACGTCACAGGGGCGGACGAGCAGTACTTC
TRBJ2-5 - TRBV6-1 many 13 CASNRASGETQYF TGTGCCAGCAACCGGGCCTCAGGAGAGACCCAGTACTTC
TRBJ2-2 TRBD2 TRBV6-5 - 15 CATGRSGRNTGELFF TGTGCCACCGGGAGGAGCGGGAGAAACACCGGGGAGCTGTTTTTT
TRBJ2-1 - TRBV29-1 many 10 CSVVDDEQFF TGCAGCGTTGTGGACGATGAGCAGTTCTTC
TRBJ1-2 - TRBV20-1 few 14 CSANALGGAGAYTF TGCAGTGCTAACGCCCTGGGGGGGGCCGGGGCCTACACCTTC
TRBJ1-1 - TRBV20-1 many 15 CSARDRAGYAKEAFF TGCAGTGCTAGAGATCGCGCGGGGTATGCTAAAGAAGCTTTCTTT
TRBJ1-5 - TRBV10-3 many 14 CAISEAANNQPQHF TGTGCCATCAGTGAGGCAGCCAACAATCAGCCCCAGCATTTT
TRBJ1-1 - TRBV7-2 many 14 CASSSGALNTEAFF TGTGCCAGCAGCTCAGGGGCACTGAACACTGAAGCTTTCTTT
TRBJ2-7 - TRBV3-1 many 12 CASSLEVGEQYF TGTGCCAGCAGCCTTGAAGTCGGCGAGCAGTACTTC
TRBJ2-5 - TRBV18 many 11 CASSPGETQYF TGTGCCAGCTCACCTGGAGAGACCCAGTACTTC
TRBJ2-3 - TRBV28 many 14 CASTIPGFTDTQYF TGTGCCAGCACCATCCCGGGGTTCACAGATACGCAGTATTTT
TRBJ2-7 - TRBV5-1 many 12 CASSRNYYEQYF TGCGCCAGCAGCCGAAATTATTACGAGCAGTACTTC
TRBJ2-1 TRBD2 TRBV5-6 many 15 CASSSTAGTYNEQFF TGTGCCAGCAGCTCTACAGCGGGAACCTACAATGAGCAGTTCTTC
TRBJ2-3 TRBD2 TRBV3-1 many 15 CASSQLAGGPDTQYF TGTGCCAGCAGCCAACTAGCGGGGGGCCCAGATACGCAGTATTTT
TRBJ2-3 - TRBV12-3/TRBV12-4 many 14 CASRGRGLTDTQYF TGTGCCTCAAGGGGTCGGGGGCTCACAGATACGCAGTATTTT